This T cell receptor beta chain comes out of a study of T cells in Graves' hyperthyroidism and ophthalmopathy. Study results and limitations: Most thyroid clonotypes that were expanded above 0.001 also turned up in blood.

Points on this clonotype: The antigen remains undetermined.

CDR1 is MNHNS, CDR2 SASEGT, per germline. V shed 4 bases and J shed 1 base, with 11 bases lying between them. The CDR3 spans 15 residues. Regions amplified from RNA transcripts were the TCR beta CDR3 regions. The primer set for the first-round RT-PCR of the TCR CDR3 was HTBI. MiXCR, run by TCRdb on the multiplex PCR reads, gives a single entry per CDR3 protein. The sample includes approximately 300,000 distinct CDR3 sequences, 15% to 20% of them seen just once. The cohort's ophthalmopathy patients, a group with duration under 3 months, had a Clinical Activity Score of at least 3 and a NOSPECS grade of at least 4.

J is TRBJ1-5 and V is TRBV6-1, with D possibly TRBD1 on 5 matching bases. The sequence was collected from a woman in her fifties or sixties with Graves' ophthalmopathy. Sequences were obtained from blood. The CDR3 spells CASSVAGGSNQPQHF. Here the CDR3 DNA reads TGTGCCAGCAGTGTGGCTGGGGGAAGCAATCAGCCCCAGCATTTT.